This TCR beta chain was obtained from a study of cytomegalovirus exposure and HLA in healthy donors. The PCR had 60 Vbeta and 13 Jbeta primers. TCRdb's copy holds only in-frame clones and misses some; the assay was immunoSEQ multiplex PCR. The repertoire consists of about 64,000 clones, with roughly 73% occurring once and the leading ten covering about 5%. With 1 base clipped from V and 6 bases from J, the junction kept 7 bases outside the gene matches. CDR1 is KGHSH and CDR2 is LQKENI in the germline V gene. This CDR3 contains 16 residues. The chain employs TRBV18 and TRBJ2-2; 8 bases line up with TRBD1. This clonotype was sampled from a male donor in good health and CMV-seropositive. Sequences were obtained from PBMCs. The CDR3 loop is CASSPQDRALPGELFF. The CDR3 DNA follows: TGTGCCAGCTCACCACAGGACAGGGCTCTGCCCGGGGAGCTGTTTTTT.